The rows below give T cell receptor beta chains drawn from one sample of a study of T cells in Graves' hyperthyroidism and ophthalmopathy. MiXCR, run by TCRdb on the multiplex PCR reads, gives a single entry per CDR3 protein. In the table there are about 760,000 distinct CDR3 sequences, roughly a third of which are singletons. Input material: blood. The receptors shown here come from a woman between 35 and 50 years old with Graves' hyperthyroidism. Both conserved end residues are part of each CDR3. A D gene is named only where the DNA matches it firmly. Some rows mark clone size as missing; the rest say once, few, many or name a class of expanded clone.

j_gene	abundance	v_gene	d_gene	CDR3aa	CDR3nt
TRBJ1-2	NA	TRBV19	TRBD1	CASSPGDSYGYTF	TGTGCCAGTAGTCCAGGGGACAGCTATGGCTACACCTTC
TRBJ2-7	NA	TRBV25-1	NA	CASPVSGANEQYF	TGTGCCAGCCCTGTCTCGGGAGCTAACGAGCAGTACTTC
TRBJ1-3	NA	TRBV6-5	NA	CASSRSSGPRNTIYF	TGTGCCAGCAGTCGCAGTAGCGGACCTCGGAACACCATATATTTT
TRBJ1-4	many	TRBV25-1	NA	CASSDLATNEKLFF	TGTGCCAGCAGTGACCTCGCAACTAATGAAAAACTGTTTTTT
TRBJ2-7	many	TRBV7-2	TRBD2	CASSFLTGLAGSEQYF	TGTGCCAGCAGCTTCCTCACAGGACTAGCGGGGAGTGAGCAGTACTTC
TRBJ2-2	NA	TRBV11-1	NA	CASSSHRVSGELFF	TGTGCCAGCAGCTCCCACAGGGTTAGCGGGGAGCTGTTTTTT
TRBJ1-2	many	TRBV25-1	NA	CASSGGLLDGYTF	TGTGCCAGCAGTGGGGGATTATTAGATGGCTACACCTTC
TRBJ2-2	few	TRBV7-9	NA	CASSSSRGRTGELFF	TGTGCCAGCAGTTCTAGTAGGGGCCGAACCGGGGAGCTGTTTTTT
TRBJ1-3	many	TRBV12-3/TRBV12-4	NA	CASSFDSSGNTIYF	TGTGCCAGCAGTTTTGACAGCTCTGGAAACACCATATATTTT
TRBJ1-1	few	TRBV6-1	NA	CASSDRGRAEAFF	TGTGCCAGCAGTGACCGGGGGAGGGCTGAAGCTTTCTTT
TRBJ1-1	NA	TRBV20-1	NA	CSARDTHGAKGRAFF	TGCAGTGCTAGAGATACCCACGGGGCTAAAGGGAGGGCTTTCTTT
TRBJ1-1	NA	TRBV12-3/TRBV12-4	NA	CASSNQEYTEAFF	TGTGCCAGCAGTAACCAGGAATACACTGAAGCTTTCTTT
TRBJ1-2	NA	TRBV19	NA	CASSIGGIDGADYGYTF	TGTGCCAGTAGTATAGGAGGGATCGACGGGGCGGACTATGGCTACACCTTC
TRBJ2-2	few	TRBV6-5	NA	CASSFTIEGTGELFF	TGTGCCAGCAGCTTTACTATTGAGGGAACCGGGGAGCTGTTTTTT
TRBJ1-1	many	TRBV7-9	NA	CASSSRRENTEAFF	TGTGCCAGCAGCTCCCGACGGGAGAACACTGAAGCTTTCTTT
TRBJ1-6	many	TRBV27	TRBD1	CASSWAGGSPLHF	TGTGCCAGCAGTTGGGCAGGGGGATCACCCCTCCACTTT
TRBJ1-1	NA	TRBV20-1	NA	CSAMGLMGTEAFF	TGCAGTGCTATGGGGCTGATGGGCACTGAAGCTTTCTTT
TRBJ1-5	many	TRBV9	NA	CASSVVLAVGNNNQPQHF	TGTGCCAGCAGCGTAGTGTTGGCAGTCGGGAATAACAATCAGCCCCAGCATTTT
TRBJ1-1	many	TRBV29-1	NA	CSVVVTGWTEAFF	TGCAGCGTTGTAGTAACAGGGTGGACTGAAGCTTTCTTT
TRBJ1-1	few	TRBV2	NA	CASSELPGTKEAFF	TGTGCCAGCAGTGAACTCCCGGGGACCAAAGAAGCTTTCTTT
TRBJ1-2	many	TRBV4-1	NA	CASSPDANYGYTF	TGCGCCAGCAGCCCGGACGCTAACTATGGCTACACCTTC
TRBJ2-3	NA	TRBV25-1	NA	CASTTTREDTQYF	TGTGCCAGCACCACAACCCGGGAGGATACGCAGTATTTT
TRBJ1-6	many	TRBV6-5	NA	CASSYSNPYQPLHF	TGTGCCAGCAGTTACTCGAATCCATATCAACCCCTCCACTTT